This T cell receptor (beta chain) was recovered during a study of cytomegalovirus exposure and HLA in healthy donors. Study-wide context: Findings of an earlier analysis included more than 90 million unique TCR beta sequences from 200 million or so T cells.

As regards this clone: The antigen remains unidentified.

It was with 60 Vbeta and 13 Jbeta primers that the PCR ran. Sequenced by immunoSEQ multiplex PCR; TCRdb stores in-frame clones only, minus some. Of about 120,000 clones listed, 80% to 90% are singletons. Study findings and constraints: Looking again later, the authors saw that most CMV-associated TCR beta chains seemed HLA-restricted.

Looked up from germline, CDR1 is MNHEY and CDR2 is SMNVEV (reference sequence). V was pared by 4 bases and J by 4 bases, with 13 bases between. The CDR3 runs 14 residues. Sequencing used PBMCs. The V call is TRBV27, the J call TRBJ1-1; a possible D gene is TRBD1 (6 bases). This clonotype was obtained from a woman between 40 and 55 years old in good health and CMV-seropositive. CDR3: CASSWAQGVTEAFF. In DNA form, the CDR3 reads TGTGCCAGCAGTTGGGCACAGGGAGTCACTGAAGCTTTCTTT.